This T cell receptor (beta chain) came from a study of early T cells in non-severe SARS-CoV-2 infection. Study in general: It was bulk RNA from unsorted whole blood that was sequenced, and the chains were unpaired.

Unique molecular identifiers (one per individual cDNA molecule) were attached. TCRdb itself ran the 5' RACE reads through MiXCR, one entry per CDR3 protein. The data contain about 68,000 distinct CDR3 sequences, 10% to 15% of them seen just once; the ten biggest clones take up approximately 1.6%. Whole-study results and caveats: VDJdb-based annotation leaned toward anti-spike CD8 responses and missed private and CD4 specificities.

CDR1 is MNHEY, CDR2 SVGEGT, per germline. This CDR3 contains 15 residues. V trimming: 6 bases; J trimming: 7 bases; junction bases outside the gene matches: 11. About this clonotype itself: Antigen: not known.

V and J are TRBV6-2 or TRBV6-3 and TRBJ2-4; 8 nucleotides line up with TRBD1. The sample was whole blood. This TCR came from an adult who was a healthcare worker with PCR-confirmed SARS-CoV-2 infection or an uninfected control (not recorded which). The CDR3 region has the DNA TGTGCCAGCAGCCCACCAGGGCAGGGGGCCAACATTCAGTACTTC. This encodes CASSPPGQGANIQYF.